One and the same sample provided the 27 T cell receptor beta chains below, sequenced in a study of T cell responses to AZD1222 COVID-19 vaccine. Data came from immunoSEQ multiplex PCR; TCRdb stores just in-frame clones and leaves some out. Here the sample spans some 190,000 clones, 94% being singletons. The input for sequencing was peripheral blood, taken 28 days after the second dose of the MenACWY control vaccine. These receptors were taken from an adult who received the MenACWY meningococcal vaccine as a control.

This clone came up once. Other DNA sequences from this sample encode an identical CDR3 as well. This chain uses TRBV27 with TRBJ2-7; 8 bases map to TRBD1. This CDR3 spans 14 amino acids. V shed 2 bases, J shed 3 bases, and the junction held 3 bases outside the gene matches. CDR1 and CDR2 (germline): MNHEY, SMNVEV (reference sequence). Here the CDR3 DNA reads TGTGCCAGCAGTTTAGGGACAGGCGTCTACGAGCAGTACTTC. Translation: CASSLGTGVYEQYF.

The chain carries TRBV9 and TRBJ2-3, with D possibly matching TRBD2 (5 bases). CDR1 and CDR2 (germline): SGDLS, YYNGEE. Trimming shortened V by 4 bases and J by 2 bases, and 11 bases separated the two germline ends. The CDR3 is 14 residues long. CDR3 protein: CASSFSGITDTQYF. The CDR3 DNA sequence: TGTGCCAGCAGCTTCAGCGGTATCACAGATACGCAGTATTTT.

The chain combines TRBV6-2 or TRBV6-3 with TRBJ1-2, with 8 bases aligning to TRBD1. The CDR3 is made up of 14 amino acids. V dropped 2 bases and J dropped 7; count of bases not matched to a gene: 6. CDR1 and CDR2 (germline): MNHEY, SVGEGT. This chain's CDR3 is CASSYGQGAGGYTF. CDR3 nucleotides: TGTGCCAGCAGTTACGGGCAGGGGGCTGGTGGCTACACCTTC.

J is TRBJ1-2 and V is TRBV9; D perhaps matches TRBD1 (6 bases). CDR3 length: 15 amino acids. CDR1 SGDLS and CDR2 YYNGEE come from the germline V gene. V was clipped by 1 base and J by 8 bases, with 18 bases between them. The CDR3 region is CASSVSGTPQEGYTF. CDR3 DNA sequence: TGTGCCAGCAGCGTAAGTGGGACACCCCAGGAGGGCTACACCTTC.

The chain uses TRBV2 and TRBJ2-2; possible D gene TRBD1, 5 bases. CDR1 SNHLY and CDR2 FYNNEI come from the germline V gene. This CDR3 comprises 16 residues. Trimming took off 4 bases at V and 0 bases at J, with 12 bases between the two ends. CDR3 DNA: TGTGCCAGCAGTGTCGGACACTTCGCGAACACCGGGGAGCTGTTTTTT. Its translation is CASSVGHFANTGELFF.

CDR3 amino acids: CAWSGGYEQYF. The CDR3 region has the DNA TGTGCCTGGAGTGGCGGGTACGAGCAGTACTTC. The V gene is TRBV30, the J gene TRBJ2-7; possible D gene TRBD2, 5 bases. CDR1 is GTSNPN and CDR2 is SVGIG in the germline V gene (reference sequence). The CDR3 covers 11 residues. Trimming removed 1 base from V and 4 bases from J, with 5 bases in between.

The chain links TRBV7-6 to TRBJ1-6; maybe TRBD1 (5 bases). Germline V gene sequence: CDR1 SGHVS, CDR2 FNYEAQ. V lost 2 bases to trimming and J lost 7 bases, with 15 bases between them. The CDR3 loop spans 16 amino acids. For the CDR3, the DNA is TGTGCCAGCAGCTTATCGGAGACAGCGACGAATTCACCCCTCCACTTT. Its translation is CASSLSETATNSPLHF.

This rearrangement joins TRBV2 to TRBJ2-7; the D call may be TRBD1 or TRBD2 (5 bases each). Germline CDR1 and CDR2: SNHLY and FYNNEI. Trimming took 8 bases from V and 0 from J, leaving 17 bases between them. The CDR3 is 15 amino acids. CDR3 in amino acids: CASVSGGTLSYEQYF. The CDR3, as DNA: TGTGCCAGCGTTAGTGGGGGAACTCTCTCCTACGAGCAGTACTTC.

This chain links TRBV28 with TRBJ2-1, with D possibly matching TRBD2 (6 bases). CDR1 is MDHEN, CDR2 SYDVKM, per germline. The V and J ends lost 4 bases and 8 bases respectively, with 9 bases between them. The CDR3 extends over 12 amino acids. The CDR3 reads CASSSGVDEQFF. CDR3 DNA: TGTGCCAGCAGTTCGGGGGTGGATGAGCAGTTCTTC.

CDR3 amino acids: CASSRGKNTEAFF. The CDR3 DNA reads as TGTGCCAGTAGTCGAGGTAAGAACACTGAAGCTTTCTTT. The chain combines TRBV19 with TRBJ1-1; the D is unclear. The CDR3 runs to 13 residues. CDR1 and CDR2 from the germline V gene are LNHDA and SQIVND (reference sequence). V gave up 5 bases and J gave up 1 base, with 8 bases separating them.

The chain carries TRBV13 and TRBJ1-1; D is undetermined. Per germline, CDR1 PRHDT and CDR2 FYEKMQ (reference sequence). CDR3 size: 13 residues. Trimming left V 5 bases short and J 1 base short, with 8 bases between. The CDR3 bases are TGTGCCAGCAGCAACGGGAAGAACACTGAAGCTTTCTTT. This gives the protein CASSNGKNTEAFF.

In its sample, this clone was seen once. V is TRBV6-6 and J is TRBJ1-2; D possibly corresponds to TRBD1 (5 bases). The CDR3 totals 13 residues. With 2 bases removed from V and 8 bases from J, the gap between germline ends came to 12 bases. Germline CDR1 is MNHNY and CDR2 is SVGAGI (reference sequence). The CDR3, as DNA: TGTGCCAGCAGTTACGGGGGATTCGAAGGCTACACCTTC. This gives the protein CASSYGGFEGYTF.

The chain links TRBV24-1 to TRBJ2-7, with D possibly matching TRBD1 (7 bases). The CDR3 consists of 14 residues. The V and J ends lost 4 bases and 5 bases respectively, with 14 bases between them. Per the germline V gene, CDR1 is KGHDR and CDR2 is SFDVKD. The CDR3, as DNA: TGTGCCACCAGTGAGGGGGGACAGATCGACGAGCAGTACTTC. It codes for CATSEGGQIDEQYF.

The V call is TRBV3-1 (or the pseudogene TRBV3-2), the J call TRBJ1-6, with TRBD1 matching 8 bases. Germline V lookup: CDR1 LGHDT, CDR2 YNNKEL (reference sequence). With V trimmed by 5 bases and J by 0 bases, 15 bases remained unmatched. The CDR3 has 20 amino acids. The CDR3 DNA reads TGTGCCAGCAGCGAGCTGATCCGGGACAGGATAAGCTCCTATAATTCACCCCTCCACTTT. Encoded protein: CASSELIRDRISSYNSPLHF.

The chain is built from TRBV7-8 and TRBJ2-2; 7 bases are a match to TRBD2. CDR3 length equals 15 residues. From germline, CDR1 is SGHVS and CDR2 FQNEAQ. J gave up 6 bases and V 1 base, and 5 bases lay outside the gene matches. CDR3 DNA sequence: TGTGCCAGCAGCTTAGGTCGAGGGAGGGCCGGGGAGCTGTTTTTT. It is translated as CASSLGRGRAGELFF.

V is TRBV27 and J is TRBJ1-2, with TRBD1 identical over 9 bases. V lost 6 bases and J lost 10; bases outside the gene matches: 12. Germline-derived CDR1 and CDR2 are MNHEY and SMNVEV (reference sequence). This CDR3 spans 14 amino acids. The CDR3: CASSLTGTGRHYTF. CDR3 DNA: TGTGCCAGCAGCCTAACCGGGACAGGGCGACACTACACCTTC.

The genes are TRBV2 and TRBJ2-4; D remains unclear. CDR3 length: 15 amino acids. Per germline, CDR1 SNHLY and CDR2 FYNNEI. V was clipped by 0 bases and J by 8 bases, with 14 bases between them. This CDR3 reads CASSEAGNTPDIQYF. The DNA of the CDR3 is TGTGCCAGCAGTGAAGCGGGCAACACGCCGGACATTCAGTACTTC.

CDR3 region: CASSEGGGLALNEQFF. The CDR3 DNA sequence: TGTGCCAGCAGCGAAGGTGGGGGACTAGCTTTAAATGAGCAGTTCTTC. The chain joins TRBV9 to TRBJ2-1, with TRBD2 matching 9 bases. Trimming took 3 bases from V and 7 from J; bases not matched to a gene: 11. Per the germline V gene, CDR1 is SGDLS and CDR2 is YYNGEE. CDR3 length: 16 amino acids.

The chain combines TRBV28 with TRBJ2-5; unclear D gene. This CDR3 has 14 residues. The ends were cut back, 4 bases at V and 3 bases at J, with 12 bases in the middle. CDR1 and CDR2 (germline): MDHEN, SYDVKM. CDR3 nucleotide sequence: TGTGCCAGCAGTTCCCCCGAGGAGAAAGAGACCCAGTACTTC. Amino acid sequence: CASSSPEEKETQYF.

The chain couples TRBV7-6 to TRBJ2-1, with TRBD2 as a possible D gene (6 bases). CDR3 length: 14 residues. V was shortened by 6 bases and J by 9 bases, with 18 bases between the two germline ends. CDR1 and CDR2 (germline): SGHVS, FNYEAQ. The CDR3 reads CASSPSARGGEQFF. The CDR3 nucleotides read TGTGCCAGCAGTCCCAGCGCGCGGGGTGGTGAGCAGTTCTTC.

The rearrangement joins TRBV4-2 to TRBJ2-7, with D perhaps TRBD1 or TRBD2 (5 bases each). Germline-derived CDR1 and CDR2 are LGHNA and YNFKEQ. Deletions cut 0 bases from V and 0 bases from J, with 12 bases between. This CDR3 region has 16 residues. DNA of the CDR3: TGTGCCAGCAGCCAAGAGGGGACCCTCAGCTCCTACGAGCAGTACTTC. Protein sequence: CASSQEGTLSSYEQYF.

The rearrangement uses TRBV3-1 (or the pseudogene TRBV3-2) and TRBJ2-7; 11 nucleotides agree with TRBD2. The CDR3 has 16 residues. Unmatched junction bases numbered 6, after V lost 3 bases and J lost 2 bases. The V gene's germline CDR1 is LGHDT and CDR2 YNNKEL (reference sequence). Here the CDR3 reads CASSQGTSGWAYEQYF. DNA for the CDR3: TGTGCCAGCAGCCAGGGGACTAGCGGTTGGGCCTACGAGCAGTACTTC.

This chain joins TRBV4-1 and TRBJ1-2; 7 bases map to TRBD1. Germline CDR1 reads MGHRA; CDR2 reads YSYEKL. The V gene end was trimmed by 3 bases and the J gene end by 8 bases; junction bases not matched to a gene: 12. CDR3 length: 15 residues. CDR3 residues: CASSQTELTGEGYTF. In DNA, the CDR3 is TGCGCCAGCAGCCAGACAGAACTCACAGGGGAAGGCTACACCTTC.

This chain links TRBV2 with TRBJ2-5, with 7 bases aligning to TRBD1. Germline V gene data show CDR1 as SNHLY and CDR2 as FYNNEI. This CDR3 spans 12 amino acids. Trimming at V came to 6 bases and at J to 5 bases, leaving 3 bases not matched to a gene. The CDR3, as DNA: TGTGCCAGCAGAGACAGGGCCGAGACCCAGTACTTC. It specifies CASRDRAETQYF.

The chain uses TRBV5-6 and TRBJ1-2, with D perhaps TRBD1 (5 bases). Germline assignment: CDR1 SGHDT and CDR2 YYEEEE. V was cut by 2 bases and J by 1 base, with 21 bases left in between. The CDR3 totals 18 residues. This chain's CDR3 is CASSFRGTVTSFNYGYTF. As DNA, the CDR3 is TGTGCCAGCAGCTTTCGTGGGACCGTGACATCTTTTAACTATGGCTACACCTTC.

The V and J genes are TRBV5-6 and TRBJ2-7, with D unclear. CDR1 is SGHDT and CDR2 is YYEEEE in the germline V gene. V dropped 4 bases and J dropped 2 bases, with 7 bases sitting between them. The CDR3 covers 12 residues. The CDR3: CASSAATYEQYF. DNA for the CDR3: TGTGCCAGCAGCGCTGCTACCTACGAGCAGTACTTC. The full variable domain, in which reference TRBV5-6 and TRBJ2-7 provide the parts outside the CDR3, is DAGVTQSPTHLIKTRGQQVTLRCSPKSGHDTVSWYQQALGQGPQFIFQYYEEEERQRGNFPDRFSGHQFPNYSSELNVNALLLGDSALYLCASSAATYEQYFGPGTRLTVT.

The chain joins TRBV29-1 to TRBJ2-5; D is undetermined. Germline V gives CDR1 SQVTM, CDR2 ANQGSEA. The CDR3 is 11 residues long. V was clipped by 5 bases and J by 3 bases, with 7 bases between them. The chain's CDR3 is CSVPVEETQYF. The CDR3, as DNA: TGCAGCGTTCCAGTTGAAGAGACCCAGTACTTC.